The 32 T cell receptor beta chains below all came from one sample that was sequenced in a study of radiation and T cells in renal cell carcinoma. Clones were read by immunoSEQ multiplex PCR, and TCRdb kept only the in-frame ones, dropping some. The repertoire consists of about 170,000 clones, with roughly 90% occurring once and the leading ten covering 10% to 12%. The time point here: blood 4 weeks post-SBRT, at nephrectomy. Sample treatment: 15 Gy SBRT to primary tumor, nephrectomy 4 weeks later. The sample was blood, taken from a patient whose treatment included radiotherapy and nephrectomy. The receptors derive from a woman between 50 and 59 years old with renal cell carcinoma.

The CDR3 loop reads CASSGRGDRQKSYYGYTF. In nucleotides, the CDR3 is TGCGCCAGCAGCGGCCGGGGAGACAGACAGAAATCCTACTATGGCTACACCTTC. The chain employs TRBV5-1 and TRBJ1-2; a weak D match, TRBD1 (5 bases). Germline V gene lookup returns CDR1 SGHRS and CDR2 YFSETQ. This CDR3 spans 18 amino acids. Between the trimmed V and J ends, which lost 4 bases and 3 bases, there was a span of 25 bases.

With respect to this clone: Additional DNA sequences in this sample encode the identical CDR3. This chain uses TRBV9 with TRBJ2-2; D is undetermined. This CDR3 is built from 13 residues. The germline V and J ends were trimmed by 2 bases and 4 bases, with 6 bases remaining between them. Germline assignment: CDR1 SGDLS and CDR2 YYNGEE. Written as DNA, the CDR3 is TGTGCCAGCAGCGTCGACCTCACCGGGGAGCTGTTTTTT. Its protein is CASSVDLTGELFF.

The chain couples TRBV13 to TRBJ1-2; D not certain. Germline CDR1 and CDR2: PRHDT and FYEKMQ (reference sequence). Between the trimmed V and J ends, which lost 2 bases and 6 bases, there was a span of 19 bases. There are 16 residues in the CDR3. CDR3 DNA sequence: TGTGCCAGCAGCTTATTGAGGTCGGGTGGGGTTAATGGCTACACCTTC. Translating it yields CASSLLRSGGVNGYTF.

The chain combines TRBV2 with TRBJ1-5; D is uncertain. With 8 bases removed from V and 3 bases from J, the gap between germline ends came to 11 bases. Germline CDR1 and CDR2: SNHLY and FYNNEI. The CDR3 loop spans 13 amino acids. CDR3 DNA sequence: TGTGCCAGCTTACTCAGGAACAATCAGCCCCAGCATTTT. Protein sequence: CASLLRNNQPQHF.

The genes are TRBV11-2 and TRBJ2-7; TRBD1 might be the D (5 bases). The V gene's germline CDR1 is SGHAT and CDR2 FQNNGV. The CDR3 extends over 12 amino acids. Trimming left V 4 bases short and J 2 bases short, with 6 bases between. The CDR3 DNA reads TGTGCCAGCAGCTCGGACACCTACGAGCAGTACTTC. This gives the protein CASSSDTYEQYF.

The chain carries TRBV4-1 and TRBJ1-5; weak D call: TRBD1 (5 bases). Trimming took off 4 bases at V and 7 bases at J, with 14 bases between the two ends. The CDR3 loop spans 14 amino acids. Germline V gives CDR1 MGHRA, CDR2 YSYEKL. The CDR3 nucleotides read TGCGCCAGCAGCCCACAGATGGGGGACCAGCCCCAGCATTTT. It yields the protein CASSPQMGDQPQHF.

The V and J genes are TRBV7-2 and TRBJ2-2, with TRBD1 identical over 8 bases. Per germline, CDR1 SGHTA and CDR2 FQGNSA. V was pared by 6 bases and J by 6 bases, with 12 bases of the junction left unmatched. The CDR3 extends over 16 amino acids. The CDR3 nucleotides are TGTGCCAGCAGACAATTTATAGGACAGGGTTCCGGGGAGCTGTTTTTT. Translating it yields CASRQFIGQGSGELFF. Based on the CDR3 plus reference TRBV7-2 and TRBJ2-2, the full variable domain is GAGVSQSPSNKVTEKGKDVELRCDPISGHTALYWYRQSLGQGLEFLIYFQGNSAPDKSGLPSDRFSAERTGGSVSTLTIQRTQQEDSAVYLCASRQFIGQGSGELFFGEGSRLTVL.

The V call is TRBV7-2, the J call TRBJ2-7, with 7 bases fitting TRBD1. Trimming took 2 bases from V and 10 from J; bases not matched to a gene: 17. Germline CDR1 SGHTA, CDR2 FQGNSA. The CDR3 is 16 residues long. The CDR3 DNA reads as TGTGCCAGCAGCTTAAGTCGTGGTACCAGGGGGATGGAACAGTACTTC. It is translated as CASSLSRGTRGMEQYF.

This chain uses TRBV6-1 with TRBJ2-6; D gene ambiguous. This CDR3 comprises 16 residues. V lost 0 bases to trimming and J lost 4 bases, with 10 bases between them. Germline V CDR1 and CDR2: MNHNS, SASEGT. The CDR3 sequence: CASSEANPRGANVLTF. The CDR3 DNA sequence: TGTGCCAGCAGTGAAGCCAACCCCAGAGGGGCCAACGTCCTGACTTTC.

CDR3 residues: CASSPPAVTETQYF. CDR3 sequence (DNA): TGTGCCAGCTCACCCCCGGCGGTCACGGAGACCCAGTACTTC. The chain uses TRBV18 and TRBJ2-5; D not resolved. There are 14 residues in the CDR3. Germline V CDR1 and CDR2: KGHSH, LQKENI. Trimming pared 3 bases from V and 5 bases from J, leaving 13 bases between.

The rearrangement uses TRBV10-2 and TRBJ2-7; D unresolved. Germline loops: CDR1 WSHSY, CDR2 SAAADI. The CDR3 length is 11 residues. Trimming shortened V by 2 bases and J by 2 bases, and 1 base separated the two germline ends. The CDR3 region has the DNA TGCGCCAGCAGTGAGGCCTACGAGCAGTACTTC. Its translation is CASSEAYEQYF.

This chain joins TRBV6-1 and TRBJ1-6, with 7 positions matching TRBD1. J lost 6 bases, V lost 1 base, and 3 bases had no gene match. Germline V gene sequence: CDR1 MNHNS, CDR2 SASEGT. The CDR3 is made up of 15 amino acids. The CDR3 protein is CASSEGDRSNSPLHF. CDR3 sequence (DNA): TGTGCCAGCAGTGAAGGGGACAGATCTAATTCACCCCTCCACTTT.

Concerning this clone: At the DNA level, this CDR3 is encoded by other sequences in the same sample as well. The V call is TRBV2, the J call TRBJ1-5; D remains ambiguous. The CDR3 has 13 residues. The germline V gene encodes CDR1 SNHLY and CDR2 FYNNEI. The V and J ends lost 1 base and 3 bases respectively, with 4 bases between them. Here the CDR3 DNA reads TGTGCCAGCAGTGAAGGTCTCAATCAGCCCCAGCATTTT. This gives the protein CASSEGLNQPQHF.

The genes are TRBV7-2 and TRBJ2-2; 10 bases align to TRBD2. The CDR3 is made up of 16 amino acids. The ends lost 2 bases at V and 4 bases at J; junction bases unmatched: 4. In germline, CDR1 is SGHTA, CDR2 FQGNSA. As DNA, the CDR3 is TGTGCCAGCAGCTTAAGCGGGGGGGCCGTCACCGGGGAGCTGTTTTTT. This encodes CASSLSGGAVTGELFF.

The rearrangement uses TRBV29-1 and TRBJ2-7; tentatively, D is TRBD1 (5 bases). Germline CDR1 is SQVTM and CDR2 is ANQGSEA. Trimming left V 6 bases short and J 2 bases short, with 23 bases between. This CDR3 contains 16 residues. CDR3 bases: TGCAGCGTCCGACGACTGGGGCAGTCACATACCTACGAGCAGTACTTC. Translated: CSVRRLGQSHTYEQYF.

CDR3 in DNA: TGTGCCAGTAGTAGAGTAGCGGCCCAAGAGACCCAGTACTTC. This encodes CASSRVAAQETQYF. The gene calls are TRBV19 and TRBJ2-5; D may be TRBD2 (6 bases). The V and J ends lost 4 bases and 1 base respectively, with 10 bases between them. From germline, CDR1 is LNHDA and CDR2 SQIVND (reference sequence). CDR3 length: 14 residues.

The chain links TRBV18 to TRBJ2-2; 7 nucleotides align to TRBD1. The length of the CDR3 is 14 residues. Per germline, CDR1 KGHSH and CDR2 LQKENI. V dropped 6 bases and J dropped 6; count of bases not matched to a gene: 7. CDR3: CASSLDRAAGELFF. For the CDR3, the DNA is TGTGCCAGCTCCCTTGACAGGGCGGCCGGGGAGCTGTTTTTT.

The chain joins TRBV11-2 to TRBJ2-1; no clear D. Per germline, CDR1 SGHAT and CDR2 FQNNGV. Trimming cost V 5 bases and J 10 bases, with 9 bases left between them. CDR3 size: 11 residues. The DNA of the CDR3 is TGTGCCAGCAGCCCGGCGCAGGAGCAGTTCTTC. This gives the protein CASSPAQEQFF. The variable domain in full, completed from reference TRBV11-2 and TRBJ2-1, reads EAGVAQSPRYKIIEKRQSVAFWCNPISGHATLYWYQQILGQGPKLLIQFQNNGVVDDSQLPKDRFSAERLKGVDSTLKIQPAKLEDSAVYLCASSPAQEQFFGPGTRLTVL.

The chain employs TRBV9 and TRBJ2-3; D might be TRBD1 (6 bases). Trimming stripped 3 bases from V and 14 bases from J, with 13 bases between. CDR1 and CDR2 (germline): SGDLS, YYNGEE. This CDR3 has 11 amino acids. As DNA, the CDR3 is TGTGCCAGCAGCGGTGGGGACACCCGGTATTTT. Its protein product is CASSGGDTRYF.

The chain carries TRBV18 and TRBJ1-5, with 7 nucleotides matching TRBD1. CDR1 is KGHSH and CDR2 is LQKENI in the germline V gene. There are 17 residues in the CDR3. Trimming took 0 bases from V and 4 from J; bases not matched to a gene: 9. CDR3 in amino acids: CASSPPMTGNPNQPQHF. The CDR3 DNA reads as TGTGCCAGCTCACCACCGATGACAGGGAACCCAAATCAGCCCCAGCATTTT.

The chain uses TRBV5-1 and TRBJ2-1; 10 bases align to TRBD2. Trimming cost V 3 bases and J 10 bases; bases outside gene matches: 13. The CDR3 sequence is 16 residues long. Per the germline V gene, CDR1 is SGHRS and CDR2 is YFSETQ. CDR3 sequence reads: CASSSTTGLAREEQFF. The CDR3 DNA reads as TGCGCCAGCAGCTCCACCACGGGACTAGCGAGGGAAGAGCAGTTCTTC. Together with reference TRBV5-1 and TRBJ2-1, the CDR3 gives the full variable domain: KAGVTQTPRYLIKTRGQQVTLSCSPISGHRSVSWYQQTPGQGLQFLFEYFSETQRNKGNFPGRFSGRQFSNSRSEMNVSTLELGDSALYLCASSSTTGLAREEQFFGPGTRLTVL.

The J gene is TRBJ1-5, the V gene TRBV7-8, with D uncertain. The CDR3 has 16 amino acids. Germline V gene data show CDR1 as SGHVS and CDR2 as FQNEAQ. Trimming cost V 1 base and J 4 bases, with 14 bases left between them. CDR3 coding DNA: TGTGCCAGCAGCTTAGTCCAAGCTACACCGAATCAGCCCCAGCATTTT. It encodes CASSLVQATPNQPQHF.

The chain recombines TRBV5-1 with TRBJ2-1; 11 bases agree with TRBD2. The length of the CDR3 is 15 residues. The trim removed 4 bases at V and 7 bases at J, leaving 7 bases unmatched. Germline V gives CDR1 SGHRS, CDR2 YFSETQ. The CDR3 region has the DNA TGCGCCAGCAGCCTGACTAGCGGGGTTTTTAATGAGCAGTTCTTC. Protein: CASSLTSGVFNEQFF.

The chain employs TRBV6-6 and TRBJ1-4; 8 nucleotides align to TRBD1. Germline-derived CDR1 and CDR2 are MNHNY and SVGAGI (reference sequence). Trimming removed 6 bases from V and 5 bases from J; junction bases left unmatched: 11. The CDR3 is 16 residues long. The CDR3 protein is CASSPIVRDRNEKLFF. The DNA of the CDR3 is TGTGCCAGCAGCCCGATCGTTCGGGACAGGAATGAAAAACTGTTTTTT.

This clone was found once. The chain recombines TRBV19 with TRBJ1-2, with TRBD1 matching 7 bases. Germline values: CDR1 LNHDA, CDR2 SQIVND (reference sequence). The CDR3 length is 15 residues. The V segment lost 3 bases and the J segment 6 bases; nucleotides outside the gene matches: 10. CDR3 protein: CASSIEQGTGHGYTF. Here the CDR3 DNA reads TGTGCCAGTAGTATCGAACAGGGGACCGGGCATGGCTACACCTTC.

CDR3 amino acids: CASSPTGTAGNTIYF. In DNA form, the CDR3 reads TGTGCCAGCTCACCAACCGGGACAGCCGGAAACACCATATATTTT. V is TRBV18 and J is TRBJ1-3; 7 bases line up with TRBD1. CDR3 length: 15 residues. Germline V gene data show CDR1 as KGHSH and CDR2 as LQKENI. The V gene end was trimmed by 2 bases and the J gene end by 4 bases; junction bases not matched to a gene: 5.

The chain has TRBV7-2 and TRBJ1-4; 9 nucleotides align to TRBD1. CDR3 length equals 14 residues. CDR1 is SGHTA, CDR2 FQGNSA, per germline. V shed 5 bases and J 10 bases; nucleotides not matched to a gene: 8. CDR3 sequence reads: CASSDGQGIGKLFF. In nucleotides, the CDR3 is TGTGCCAGCAGCGACGGACAGGGGATTGGAAAACTGTTTTTT. Full variable domain (remainder filled in from reference TRBV7-2 and TRBJ1-4): GAGVSQSPSNKVTEKGKDVELRCDPISGHTALYWYRQSLGQGLEFLIYFQGNSAPDKSGLPSDRFSAERTGGSVSTLTIQRTQQEDSAVYLCASSDGQGIGKLFFGSGTQLSVL.

CDR3 sequence reads: CASSYSPWTGEAFF. The CDR3 coding sequence is TGTGCCAGCAGTTACTCCCCCTGGACAGGGGAAGCTTTCTTT. The V call is TRBV6-5, the J call TRBJ1-1; 8 bases are a match to TRBD1. CDR3 length: 14 residues. V was clipped by 0 bases and J by 8 bases; unmatched bases: 5. CDR1 and CDR2 (germline): MNHEY, SVGAGI.

The gene calls are TRBV7-8 and TRBJ2-5; 10 nucleotides line up with TRBD2. This CDR3 region has 15 residues. Germline V lookup: CDR1 SGHVS, CDR2 FQNEAQ. V lost 7 bases, J lost 2 bases, and 7 bases stayed unmatched. This CDR3 is CASILQRGGQETQYF. The DNA for the CDR3 is TGTGCCAGCATTCTCCAGCGGGGGGGTCAAGAGACCCAGTACTTC.

Concerning this clone: One junction end disagrees with the germline gene, perhaps due to a read error. The rearrangement links TRBV28 to TRBJ2-3; no definite D call. Germline CDR1 is MDHEN and CDR2 is SYDVKM. The CDR3 loop spans 11 amino acids. The chain's CDR3 is CASSSQDRRAF. The CDR3 DNA reads TGTGCCAGCAGTTCCCAGGACCGCCGGGCCTTT.

The CDR3 region is CASSFGLAGSGKETQYF. CDR3 in DNA: TGCGCCAGCAGTTTCGGACTAGCGGGGAGCGGCAAAGAGACCCAGTACTTC. This chain joins TRBV5-1 and TRBJ2-5; 12 nucleotides agree with TRBD2. With 5 bases clipped from V and 3 bases from J, the junction kept 11 bases outside the gene matches. Germline CDR1 reads SGHRS; CDR2 reads YFSETQ. The CDR3 runs 17 residues. Variable domain in full (rest from reference TRBV5-1 and TRBJ2-5): KAGVTQTPRYLIKTRGQQVTLSCSPISGHRSVSWYQQTPGQGLQFLFEYFSETQRNKGNFPGRFSGRQFSNSRSEMNVSTLELGDSALYLCASSFGLAGSGKETQYFGPGTRLLVL.

In its sample, this clone was seen a few times. The V and J genes are TRBV29-1 and TRBJ1-1; D uncertain. The germline V and J ends were trimmed by 4 bases and 2 bases, with 11 bases remaining between them. The germline CDR1 and CDR2 sequences are SQVTM and ANQGSEA. The CDR3 has 13 amino acids. The CDR3 reads CSVAVGLNTEAFF. CDR3 bases: TGCAGCGTTGCAGTTGGGCTTAACACTGAAGCTTTCTTT.